Listed below are T cell receptor beta chains from one sample, sequenced in a study of blood T cell repertoires in COVID-19. Here immunoSEQ multiplex PCR was the method, and the copy in TCRdb shows in-frame clones only, minus some. Of some 14,000 clones in the sample, around 83% were seen once. The specimen sequenced was peripheral blood. The receptor set was obtained from a woman aged 50 to 60 with active or convalescent COVID-19. The CDR3 runs from the conserved cysteine through the conserved F or W. Each record gives: clone size, V gene, J gene, D gene, CDR3 protein, CDR3 DNA. A D gene is named only where the DNA matches it firmly. Not every row has a clone size; where given, it reads once, few, many or a size class.

NA	TRBV27	TRBJ1-2	TRBD1	CASSLSLDRGSANYGYTF	TGTGCCAGCAGTTTATCCTTGGACAGGGGCTCAGCTAACTATGGCTACACCTTC
NA	TRBV6-5	TRBJ1-3	NA	CASSSQGSGNTIYF	TGTGCCAGCAGTTCCCAGGGTTCTGGAAACACCATATATTTT
NA	TRBV23-1	TRBJ2-5	TRBD1	CASSQHSGTEETQYF	TGCGCCAGCAGTCAGCACTCCGGGACAGAAGAGACCCAGTACTTC
NA	TRBV27	TRBJ2-7	NA	CASSPAGAYEQYF	TGTGCCAGCAGCCCGGCCGGGGCCTACGAGCAGTACTTC
NA	TRBV2	TRBJ2-5	TRBD2	CASSRFNLAGVKETQYF	TGTGCCAGCAGTCGCTTTAATCTAGCGGGAGTAAAGGAGACCCAGTACTTC
NA	TRBV4-1	TRBJ2-2	TRBD2	CASSPGLVNTGELFF	TGCGCCAGCAGCCCAGGACTAGTAAACACCGGGGAGCTGTTTTTT
NA	TRBV5-5	TRBJ1-2	NA	CASSLVREWYGYTF	TGTGCCAGCAGCTTGGTTAGAGAATGGTATGGCTACACCTTC
NA	TRBV28	TRBJ2-1	NA	CASSFGAGRNEQFF	TGTGCCAGCAGTTTCGGCGCAGGGCGGAATGAGCAGTTCTTC
NA	TRBV19	TRBJ2-3	TRBD2	CARQTLAGFTDTQYF	TGTGCCAGGCAAACTCTAGCGGGTTTCACAGATACGCAGTATTTT
NA	TRBV7-9	TRBJ1-2	TRBD1	CASSRDRYGYTF	TGTGCCAGCAGCCGGGACAGATATGGCTACACCTTC
NA	TRBV2	TRBJ1-4	NA	CASSEYLTPTNEKLFF	TGTGCCAGCAGTGAATATTTGACACCAACTAATGAAAAACTGTTTTTT
NA	TRBV6-5	TRBJ1-1	NA	CASMGAALNTEAFF	TGTGCCAGCATGGGAGCGGCACTGAACACTGAAGCTTTCTTT
NA	TRBV7-8	TRBJ2-2	NA	CASSADISTGELFF	TGTGCCAGCAGCGCGGACATATCCACCGGGGAGCTGTTTTTT
few	TRBV27	TRBJ2-2	NA	CASSLPQGTGELFF	TGTGCCAGCAGTTTACCACAGGGCACCGGGGAGCTGTTTTTT
NA	TRBV23-1	TRBJ2-3	NA	CASSQIPVRLTDTQYF	TGCGCCAGCAGTCAAATCCCGGTCAGACTCACAGATACGCAGTATTTT
NA	TRBV11-1	TRBJ1-1	NA	CASSLAWGRNTEAFF	TGTGCCAGCAGCTTAGCGTGGGGCAGGAACACTGAAGCTTTCTTT
NA	TRBV2	TRBJ2-3	NA	CASSEFVRSGTDTQYF	TGTGCCAGCAGTGAATTCGTCCGGAGCGGAACAGATACGCAGTATTTT
NA	TRBV2	TRBJ1-4	NA	CASSQVAGWGEKLFF	TGTGCCAGCAGTCAGGTCGCGGGCTGGGGTGAAAAACTGTTTTTT
NA	TRBV3-1/TRBV3-2	TRBJ2-1	NA	CASSQVDWSSYNEQFF	TGTGCCAGCAGCCAGGTCGACTGGAGCTCCTACAATGAGCAGTTCTTC
NA	TRBV12-5	TRBJ2-1	NA	CASGLVIGRGTYNEQFF	TGTGCTAGTGGTTTGGTAATAGGGCGGGGTACCTACAATGAGCAGTTCTTC
NA	TRBV18	TRBJ2-2	NA	CASSPTETGELFF	TGTGCCAGCTCGCCGACAGAGACCGGGGAGCTGTTTTTT
few	TRBV3-1/TRBV3-2	TRBJ2-3	TRBD1	CASSLQRTGSDTQYF	TGTGCCAGCAGTCTCCAGCGGACAGGGTCAGATACGCAGTATTTT
NA	TRBV6-5	TRBJ1-2	NA	CASTQDGGAPYGYTF	TGTGCCAGCACCCAGGACGGGGGGGCCCCCTATGGCTACACCTTC
NA	TRBV29-1	TRBJ2-2	NA	CSVEWTAVITTGELFF	TGCAGCGTTGAATGGACAGCCGTTATTACCACCGGGGAGCTGTTTTTT
few	TRBV19	TRBJ1-5	TRBD1	CASSWDRHQPQHF	TGTGCCAGTAGCTGGGACAGACATCAGCCCCAGCATTTT
NA	TRBV4-2	TRBJ2-1	NA	CASSQGGTREQFF	TGTGCCAGCAGCCAAGGCGGGACTCGGGAGCAGTTCTTC
NA	TRBV24-1	TRBJ2-7	NA	CATSEAGASSYEQYF	TGTGCCACCAGTGAAGCTGGAGCCTCCTCCTACGAGCAGTACTTC
NA	TRBV2	TRBJ2-1	TRBD1	CASREDRVSLGNEQFF	TGTGCCAGCAGGGAGGACAGGGTCAGTTTGGGCAATGAGCAGTTCTTC
NA	TRBV5-1	TRBJ2-7	NA	CASSPSRGETYEQYF	TGCGCCAGCAGCCCTAGCAGGGGGGAGACCTACGAGCAGTACTTC
NA	TRBV3-1/TRBV3-2	TRBJ2-3	TRBD1	CASSSSDREGGTQYF	TGTGCCAGCAGCTCCTCGGACAGGGAAGGTGGTACGCAGTATTTT
NA	TRBV3-1/TRBV3-2	TRBJ2-1	TRBD2	CASSQGPSGPYNEQFF	TGTGCCAGCAGCCAAGGCCCTAGCGGGCCCTACAATGAGCAGTTCTTC
NA	TRBV28	TRBJ1-6	NA	CASSSSAGYWTLHF	TGTGCCAGCAGCTCGAGTGCAGGCTATTGGACCCTCCACTTT
NA	TRBV6-1	TRBJ1-3	TRBD1	CASSEAHTGTGLGNTIYF	TGTGCCAGCAGTGAAGCTCACACCGGGACAGGGTTAGGAAACACCATATATTTT
NA	TRBV28	TRBJ2-1	TRBD2	CASNLAGVNNEQFF	TGTGCCAGCAATCTAGCGGGAGTTAACAATGAGCAGTTCTTC
NA	TRBV18	TRBJ2-3	TRBD1	CASSPRERLDRTYTDTQYF	TGTGCCAGCTCACCACGAGAAAGACTGGACAGGACTTACACAGATACGCAGTATTTT
NA	TRBV10-3	TRBJ1-1	TRBD1	CAISESGPGQMNTEAFF	TGTGCCATCAGTGAGAGTGGGCCGGGACAGATGAACACTGAAGCTTTCTTT
NA	TRBV9	TRBJ2-3	NA	CASSPLGTDTQYF	TGTGCCAGCAGCCCCCTAGGCACAGATACGCAGTATTTT
NA	TRBV11-2	TRBJ2-7	NA	CASRAGGTYEQYF	TGTGCCAGCAGGGCAGGGGGGACCTACGAGCAGTACTTC
once	TRBV27	TRBJ2-3	TRBD2	CASAPGLAGVDTDTQYF	TGTGCCAGCGCGCCGGGACTAGCGGGAGTTGACACAGATACGCAGTATTTT
NA	TRBV6-4	TRBJ1-6	NA	CASSAQSSYNSPLHF	TGTGCCAGCAGTGCACAGAGCTCCTATAATTCACCCCTCCACTTT
NA	TRBV14	TRBJ2-1	NA	CASSRGGPRGQFF	TGTGCCAGCAGTCGTGGAGGGCCTCGGGGGCAGTTCTTC
NA	TRBV28	TRBJ2-2	NA	CASSLRQGMAGELFF	TGTGCCAGCAGTTTAAGGCAGGGGATGGCCGGGGAGCTGTTTTTT
NA	TRBV2	TRBJ2-1	TRBD1	CASSETGFNEQFF	TGTGCCAGCAGTGAGACAGGGTTCAATGAGCAGTTCTTC
NA	TRBV4-1	TRBJ2-3	TRBD2	CASSQDTAGESTDTQYF	TGCGCCAGCAGCCAAGATACGGCGGGGGAGAGCACAGATACGCAGTATTTT